This T cell receptor beta chain originates from a study of blood T cell repertoires in COVID-19. On this clone itself: At one boundary the junction diverges from the germline segment, which might be a read error.

Original data processing: From reference gene primer amplification, estimates of nucleated cell counts were derived. Libraries were prepared by immunoSEQ multiplex PCR; TCRdb keeps only in-frame clonotypes and omits some of them. V, J and clone size were drawn from that table, and D and trimming were deduced from the DNA. The sample contains 100,000 to 150,000 clones, about 91% of which appear only once. The sequenced sample was peripheral blood. The receptor's source is a man in his fifties or sixties with acute or convalescent COVID-19.

DNA of the CDR3: TGTGCTAGCAGCCCCCAACCGTGGGGCCGAACTGACTACAATGAGCAGTTCTTC. This gives the protein CASSPQPWGRTDYNEQFF. This sequence joins TRBV7-7 and TRBJ2-1; D is possibly TRBD1 (5 bases). CDR3 length: 18 residues. Per germline, CDR1 SSHAT and CDR2 FNYEAQ (reference sequence).